This TCR beta chain was identified in a study of PD-L1 blockade in urothelial cancer. The CDR3 has 16 residues. V was clipped by 0 bases and J by 0 bases, with 12 bases between them. Germline CDR1 and CDR2: SGHTS and YDEGEE. Synthetic spike-ins, TCR analog templates, were added into each PCR. Sequencing used immunoSEQ multiplex PCR; TCRdb keeps in-frame clones, though not all of them. The sample has about 57,000 clones; about 86% are singletons. The chain carries TRBV5-8 and TRBJ1-1; D is ambiguous. This receptor was obtained from a man aged 50-59 years with urothelial cancer. Material: PBMCs, obtained around atezolizumab (anti-PD-L1) treatment. CDR3 region: CASSLEVGYMNTEAFF. In nucleotides, the CDR3 is TGTGCCAGCAGCTTGGAAGTGGGCTATATGAACACTGAAGCTTTCTTT. The full variable domain, its missing parts supplied by reference TRBV5-8 and TRBJ1-1, is EAGVTQSPTHLIKTRGQQATLRCSPISGHTSVYWYQQALGLGLQFLLWYDEGEERNRGNFPPRFSGRQFPNYSSELNVNALELEDSALYLCASSLEVGYMNTEAFFGQGTRLTVV.